The 9 T cell receptor beta chains presented below share a single source sample, sequenced in a study of OX40 agonist ivuxolimab in advanced cancers. Sequenced by immunoSEQ multiplex PCR; TCRdb stores in-frame clones only, minus some. There are 55,000 to 75,000 clones in the sample; about nine tenths occur only once, and 2% to 2.5% lies in the top ten. This material consisted of CD4+ or CD8+ T cells sorted from blood, taken in a trial of the OX40 agonist ivuxolimab. These receptors all come from an adult with an advanced solid tumor such as melanoma, head and neck, liver or kidney cancer.

This rearrangement joins TRBV6-5 to TRBJ1-1, with a weak D call TRBD1 (6 bases). The CDR3 extends over 16 amino acids. Trimming removed 3 bases from V and 2 bases from J, with 16 bases in between. The germline gives CDR1 MNHEY, CDR2 SVGAGI. CDR3 residues: CASSYSYDRKNTEAFF. Here the CDR3 DNA reads TGTGCCAGCAGTTATAGTTATGACAGGAAAAACACTGAAGCTTTCTTT.

The chain combines TRBV11-3 with TRBJ2-5; TRBD1 is a possible D gene (6 bases). V was trimmed by 4 bases and J by 4 bases, leaving 13 bases between them. The CDR3 sequence is 14 residues long. The V gene's germline CDR1 is SGHNT and CDR2 YENEEA. The CDR3 reads CASSSTGIRETQYF. As DNA, the CDR3 is TGTGCCAGCAGCTCAACAGGGATTCGAGAGACCCAGTACTTC.

This clone has just one count. This rearrangement joins TRBV2 to TRBJ2-5; D is unresolved. The CDR3 loop spans 13 amino acids. V gave up 4 bases and J gave up 2 bases, with 8 bases separating them. Germline V lookup: CDR1 SNHLY, CDR2 FYNNEI. In DNA form, the CDR3 reads TGTGCCAGCAGTGTCTACGAACAAGAGACCCAGTACTTC. It codes for CASSVYEQETQYF.

The chain is built from TRBV11-3 and TRBJ2-5; D unresolved. The germline gives CDR1 SGHNT, CDR2 YENEEA. With 3 bases removed from V and 1 base from J, the gap between germline ends came to 6 bases. This CDR3 comprises 13 residues. The CDR3 DNA sequence: TGTGCCAGCAGCTTTTGGAGCCAAGAGACCCAGTACTTC. As protein: CASSFWSQETQYF.

J is TRBJ2-7 and V is TRBV5-1, with 11 bases aligning to TRBD1. The V and J ends lost 4 bases and 7 bases, in that order; junction bases with no gene match: 10. The V gene's germline CDR1 is SGHRS and CDR2 YFSETQ. The CDR3 loop spans 15 amino acids. CDR3 nucleotides: TGCGCCAGCAGCCCCGGCGGACAGGGGGCAAGAGAGCAGTACTTC. As protein: CASSPGGQGAREQYF. Full variable domain (outside the CDR3, taken from reference TRBV5-1 and TRBJ2-7): KAGVTQTPRYLIKTRGQQVTLSCSPISGHRSVSWYQQTPGQGLQFLFEYFSETQRNKGNFPGRFSGRQFSNSRSEMNVSTLELGDSALYLCASSPGGQGAREQYFGPGTRLTVT.

V is TRBV4-1 and J is TRBJ2-3; 8 bases line up with TRBD2. The ends lost 0 bases at V and 0 bases at J; junction bases unmatched: 5. Germline CDR1 and CDR2: MGHRA and YSYEKL. The CDR3 totals 17 residues. In nucleotides, the CDR3 is TGCGCCAGCAGCCAAGAGGGCGGGACTAGTAGCACAGATACGCAGTATTTT. It translates to CASSQEGGTSSTDTQYF.

The J gene is TRBJ2-7, the V gene TRBV29-1; D is perhaps TRBD1 or TRBD2 (5 bases each). The germline gives CDR1 SQVTM, CDR2 ANQGSEA. The CDR3 sequence is 14 residues long. V lost 2 bases to trimming and J lost 2 bases, with 13 bases between them. CDR3 amino acids: CSVELGERPYEQYF. CDR3 sequence (DNA): TGCAGCGTTGAACTGGGGGAACGTCCCTACGAGCAGTACTTC.

This chain uses TRBV6-6 with TRBJ2-5, with TRBD2 matching 7 bases. Germline assignment: CDR1 MNHNY and CDR2 SVGAGI (reference sequence). The CDR3 sequence is 16 residues long. Trimming at V came to 4 bases and at J to 6 bases, leaving 14 bases not matched to a gene. This CDR3 reads CASSSTNDLGGKTQYF. As DNA, the CDR3 is TGTGCCAGCAGTTCTACGAACGACTTGGGAGGGAAGACCCAGTACTTC.

This chain joins TRBV30 and TRBJ1-1; tentative D call: TRBD1 (6 bases). Trimming cost V 4 bases and J 3 bases, with 18 bases left between them. Per the germline V gene, CDR1 is GTSNPN and CDR2 is SVGIG (reference sequence). The CDR3 is made up of 15 amino acids. The DNA for the CDR3 is TGTGCCTGGACCCGTGTCTTCAGGGGAGACACTGAAGCTTTCTTT. This sequence encodes CAWTRVFRGDTEAFF.